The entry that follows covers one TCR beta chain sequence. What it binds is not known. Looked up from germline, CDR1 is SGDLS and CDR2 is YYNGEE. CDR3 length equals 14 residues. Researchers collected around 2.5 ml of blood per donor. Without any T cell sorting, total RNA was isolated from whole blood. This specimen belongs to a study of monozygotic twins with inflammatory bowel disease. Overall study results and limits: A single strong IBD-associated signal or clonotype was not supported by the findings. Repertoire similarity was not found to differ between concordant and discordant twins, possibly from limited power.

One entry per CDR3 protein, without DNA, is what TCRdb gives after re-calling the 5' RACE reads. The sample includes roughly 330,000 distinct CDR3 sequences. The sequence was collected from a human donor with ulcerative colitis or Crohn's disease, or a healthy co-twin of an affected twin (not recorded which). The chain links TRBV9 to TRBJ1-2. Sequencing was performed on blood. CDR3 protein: CASSVGGPFYGYTF. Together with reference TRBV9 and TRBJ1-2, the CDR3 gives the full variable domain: DSGVTQTPKHLITATGQRVTLRCSPRSGDLSVYWYQQSLDQGLQFLIQYYNGEERAKGNILERFSAQQFPDLHSELNLSSLELGDSALYFCASSVGGPFYGYTFGSGTRLTVV.